Below, one TCR beta chain is given with its context. No antigen is known for it. Here immunoSEQ multiplex PCR was the method, and the copy in TCRdb shows in-frame clones only, minus some. This repertoire shows approximately 100,000 clones, 90% found once; its top ten account for more than 0.4%. The source of the sample is a study of OX40 agonist ivuxolimab in advanced cancers. Background on the study: The group had a mean age of about 65 years, ranged from 23 to 79, and was 82.7% male.

With V trimmed by 2 bases and J by 6 bases, 5 bases remained unmatched. Germline CDR1 is ENHRY and CDR2 is SYGVKD. The CDR3 is made up of 14 amino acids. The investigators sampled blood at baseline, at cycle 4 day 1, and at cycle 7 day 1. Regarding the study as a whole: Low normalized T-cell clonal expansion was additionally recorded for some nonresponders. Some of the lowest clonal expansion was seen in partial responders at 0.1-3.0 mg/kg.

This sequence joins TRBV10-3 and TRBJ1-2, with 8 bases aligning to TRBD1. This TCR was recovered from an adult with an advanced solid tumor such as melanoma, head and neck, liver or kidney cancer. The material sequenced was CD4+ or CD8+ T cells sorted from blood, taken in a trial of the OX40 agonist ivuxolimab. The DNA of the CDR3 is TGTGCCATCAGTGAGCCCCAGGGGGCTCATGGCTACACCTTC. Translated: CAISEPQGAHGYTF.